These 14 T cell receptor beta chains came from one sample sequenced in a study of tumor-infiltrating lymphocytes in primary liver carcinoma. Starting from 400 to 500 ng of total RNA, TCR beta cDNA was produced with a primer in the constant region. Three rounds of nested multiplex PCR with slightly modified ARM-PCR produced TCR beta libraries. The first two PCR rounds used TRBV1-TRBV30 primers with a Cbeta primer, roughly 10 cycles each. TCRdb used MiXCR to reprocess the multiplex PCR reads, holding one entry per CDR3 protein. The sample has 330,000 or so distinct CDR3 sequences, around 60% seen once. RNA was extracted from whole blood without cell sorting, alongside germline DNA. The sequenced sample was peripheral blood. These receptors originate from a man between 35 and 55 years old with primary liver carcinoma and hepatitis B virus infection.

Concerning this clonotype: This CDR3 fails to terminate in the conserved phenylalanine or tryptophan, so it likely reflects a read error. The genes are TRBV11-1 and TRBJ2-5; weak D call: TRBD2 (5 bases). This CDR3 has 16 residues. The V gene's germline CDR1 is SGHAT and CDR2 FQDESV (reference sequence). The CDR3 reads CVSSLRAAAFRETQYS. Here the CDR3 DNA reads TGTGTCAGCAGCTTACGGGCAGCGGCCTTTCGAGAGACCCAGTACTCC.

On this clonotype: This clone may be a read error of a much larger clone one base away. As the CDR3 is not closed by the conserved phenylalanine or tryptophan, this likely results from a read error. V gene TRBV10-3 combines with J gene TRBJ2-5, with D uncertain. Deletions cut 2 bases from V and 4 bases from J, with 8 bases between. CDR3 length: 13 residues. Per germline, CDR1 ENHRY and CDR2 SYGVKD. The chain's CDR3 is CAISEPTRETQYY. CDR3 nucleotide sequence: TGTGCCATCAGTGAGCCGACCCGAGAGACCCAGTACTAC.

On this clonotype itself: With a much larger clone just one base away, this may be a read error. This chain joins TRBV5-6 and TRBJ2-7, with TRBD2 matching over 7 bases. Per germline, CDR1 SGHDT and CDR2 YYEEEE. The CDR3 contains 14 residues. CDR3: CASSFWGGVYDQYF. The DNA for the CDR3 is TGTGCCAGCAGCTTCTGGGGAGGGGTCTACGATCAGTACTTC.

In regard to this clonotype: A read error may explain this, as a much larger clone is one base away. V and J are TRBV6-2 or TRBV6-3 and TRBJ2-1; 15 positions match TRBD2. The germline gives CDR1 MNHEY, CDR2 SVGEGT. Trimming cost V 4 bases and J 4 bases; bases outside gene matches: 5. The CDR3 length is 17 residues. The chain's CDR3 is CASSSGTSGRMYNEQFF. CDR3 nucleotides: TGTGCCAGCAGTTCGGGGACTAGCGGGAGGATGTACAATGAGCAGTTCTTC.

Comment on this clonotype: The CDR3 ends on some other residue instead of the conserved phenylalanine or tryptophan, so this is likely a read error. This rearrangement joins TRBV12-3 or TRBV12-4 to TRBJ2-1, with unresolved D. With 7 bases removed from V and 8 bases from J, the gap between germline ends came to 15 bases. This CDR3 has 13 amino acids. The CDR3 sequence: CASKFGTYDEQFI. In DNA, the CDR3 is TGTGCCAGCAAATTCGGAACTTACGATGAGCAGTTCATC.

Comment on this clonotype: A single base separates this from a much larger clone, so it may be a read error. The V and J genes are TRBV7-9 and TRBJ2-7; D is undetermined. The length of the CDR3 is 13 residues. Germline V CDR1 and CDR2: SEHNR, FQNEAQ (reference sequence). The CDR3 region has the DNA TGTGCCAGCAGTAAAACCGACGGCTACGAGGAGTACTTC. Its protein is CASSKTDGYEEYF.

Details on this clonotype: This sequence may be a read error, since a much larger clone differs from it by one base. The J gene is TRBJ2-3, the V gene TRBV28; 12 nucleotides align to TRBD1. This CDR3 is 16 amino acids long. V shed 6 bases and J 7 bases; nucleotides not matched to a gene: 11. CDR1 and CDR2 (germline): MDHEN, SYDVKM. The DNA for the CDR3 is TGTGCCAGCAGGTCCCCCGGGACAGGGGGCCCAAATACGCAGTATTTT. It translates to CASRSPGTGGPNTQYF.

Note on this clonotype: A read error may explain this, as a much larger clone is one base away. The chain uses TRBV6-1 and TRBJ2-7; D tentatively fits TRBD1 or TRBD2 (6 bases each). The CDR3 is 14 amino acids. The V gene's germline CDR1 is MNHNS and CDR2 SASEGT. V was clipped by 6 bases and J by 5 bases, with 17 bases between them. This chain's CDR3 is CASRLGGNPNEQYF. CDR3 bases: TGTGCCAGCAGGCTGGGGGGCAACCCCAACGAGCAGTACTTC.

This clonotype appeared a few times. The J gene is TRBJ2-5, the V gene TRBV5-5; possibly TRBD2 for D (6 bases). CDR1 and CDR2 (germline): SGHKS, YYEKEE (reference sequence). This CDR3 has 14 residues. Trimming shortened V by 3 bases and J by 4 bases, and 13 bases separated the two germline ends. CDR3 in DNA: TGTGCCAGCAGCTCGAAGACTAGGGGAGAGACCCAGTACTTC. Amino acid sequence: CASSSKTRGETQYF.

Comment on this clonotype: One end of the junction does not line up with germline, which may come from a read error. V is TRBV5-5 and J is TRBJ2-7; D gene uncertain. CDR1 and CDR2 from the germline V gene are SGHKS and YYEKEE (reference sequence). The CDR3 sequence is 17 residues long. CDR3 amino acids: CASSLEQHLTRHYEQYF. The CDR3 bases are TGTGCCAGTAGCTTGGAGCAACACCTGACTCGGCACTACGAGCAGTACTTC.

Of note for this clonotype: At one boundary the junction diverges from the germline segment, which might be a read error. This chain links TRBV11-1 with TRBJ2-6; tentative D call: TRBD2 (5 bases). CDR1 SGHAT and CDR2 FQDESV come from the germline V gene (reference sequence). This CDR3 is built from 18 residues. The CDR3 loop is CASSPQDGVQFGVNVLTF. DNA for the CDR3: TGTGCCAGCAGCCCCCAGGACGGGGTACAGTTCGGGGTCAACGTCCTGACTTTC.

This rearrangement joins TRBV9 to TRBJ2-5, with D possibly being TRBD2 (6 bases). Germline-derived CDR1 and CDR2 are SGDLS and YYNGEE. CDR3 size: 14 residues. V lost 3 bases to trimming and J lost 4 bases, with 13 bases between them. Here the CDR3 reads CASSARGTLETQYF. The CDR3 bases are TGTGCCAGCAGCGCTCGTGGGACTTTAGAGACCCAGTACTTC.

The chain joins TRBV29-1 to TRBJ1-1; D not certain. V was trimmed by 2 bases and J by 6 bases, leaving 13 bases between them. Germline CDR1 and CDR2: SQVTM and ANQGSEA. CDR3 length: 13 residues. As DNA, the CDR3 is TGCAGCGTTGAATCCGACGGGAATGCTGAAGCTTTCTTT. Its translation: CSVESDGNAEAFF.

As concerns this clonotype: A junction boundary mismatches the germline segment, possibly from a read error. This chain links TRBV11-3 with TRBJ1-5; possible D gene TRBD1, 5 bases. CDR1 and CDR2 from the germline V gene are SGHNT and YENEEA. This CDR3 is built from 18 residues. The CDR3 loop is CASSLEGRGCVGNQTQHF. The CDR3 coding sequence is TGTGCCAGCAGCTTAGAGGGGAGGGGTTGTGTGGGCAATCAGACCCAGCATTTT.